This T cell receptor (beta chain) was observed in a study of identical twins. This clonotype was seen only a few times. TCRdb analysed the 5' RACE reads with MiXCR anew, one entry per CDR3 protein. The profile covers hundreds of thousands of distinct CDR3 sequences, with roughly a quarter appearing a single time and around 3% taken by the ten largest. This sample was also put to use in a study of T cells expressing NK-cell markers. This second report adds: The authors restricted sorting to alpha-beta TCR T cells with an anti-gamma-delta TCR antibody in several experiments. These clonotypes also led the CD3+CD56-NKG2C+ fraction in several donors.

This receptor was taken from a young woman in good health. Sequenced input: CD4+ T cells sorted from blood.

This CDR3 reads CSARPGLDREQYF. In DNA form, the CDR3 reads TGCAGTGCTAGACCGGGACTAGACCGCGAGCAGTACTTC. This sequence joins TRBV20-1 and TRBJ2-7, with 8 bases matching TRBD2. Trimming at V came to 2 bases and at J to 6 bases, leaving 6 bases not matched to a gene. The CDR3 runs 13 residues. Germline CDR1 and CDR2: DFQATT and SNEGSKA (reference sequence).